Presented here are 7 T cell receptor beta chains from one specimen sequenced in a study of regulatory T cells in long-lasting Graves disease. Building the TCR beta libraries relied on iRepertoire HTBI primers, and CDR3 regions underwent Arm-PCR. MiXCR, applied by TCRdb to the multiplex PCR reads, yields one record per CDR3 protein. The data show hundreds of thousands of distinct CDR3 sequences, 15% to 20% seen once. The time point was: newly diagnosed GD, antithyroid drugs for less than 3 months. RNA isolated from PBMCs was used to make the TCR library. In addition, the sample was reused for a study of T cells in Graves' hyperthyroidism and ophthalmopathy.

Sequences were derived from peripheral blood mononuclear cells (PBMCs), sampled at new diagnosis, from a patient treated with antithyroid drugs. The receptors shown here come from a woman aged 35-65 years with Graves disease.

This clonotype was counted many times. The CDR3 region is CASSGGTSGLQETQYF. The CDR3 nucleotides read TGTGCCAGCAGCGGGGGGACTAGCGGGCTCCAAGAGACCCAGTACTTC. V and J are TRBV25-1 and TRBJ2-5, with TRBD2 matching over 12 bases. Unmatched junction bases numbered 6, after V lost 6 bases and J lost 1 base. CDR1 is MGHDK, CDR2 SYGVNS, per germline. The CDR3 totals 16 residues. The entire variable domain, with the rest obtained from reference TRBV25-1 and TRBJ2-5, is as follows: EADIYQTPRYLVIGTGKKITLECSQTMGHDKMYWYQQDPGMELHLIHYSYGVNSTEKGDLSSESTVSRIRTEHFPLTLESARPSHTSQYLCASSGGTSGLQETQYFGPGTRLLVL.

This clonotype was detected only a few times. The chain carries TRBV6-2 or TRBV6-3 and TRBJ1-2; 8 bases are a match to TRBD1. The CDR3 contains 15 residues. Germline CDR1 and CDR2: MNHEY and SVGEGT. Trimming cost V 5 bases and J 5 bases; bases outside gene matches: 10. The CDR3 sequence: CASSESTGGIYGYTF. CDR3 nucleotide sequence: TGTGCCAGCAGTGAGTCCACAGGGGGGATTTATGGCTACACCTTC.

In this sample, this clonotype turned up many times. This chain uses TRBV12-3 or TRBV12-4 with TRBJ2-3; D not certain. This CDR3 comprises 15 residues. Trimming took off 0 bases at V and 5 bases at J, with 12 bases between the two ends. In DNA, the CDR3 is TGTGCCAGCAGTTTAGCGGACCAGAGAGGAGATACGCAGTATTTT. Its translation is CASSLADQRGDTQYF.

The V call is TRBV6-1, the J call TRBJ1-5; 8 nucleotides line up with TRBD1. CDR1 and CDR2 (germline): MNHNS, SASEGT. The CDR3 contains 16 residues. J was trimmed by 5 bases and V by 5 bases; bases with no gene match: 11. This CDR3 is CASSIRTGRDDQPQHF. CDR3 coding DNA: TGTGCCAGCAGTATTCGGACAGGGAGGGACGATCAGCCCCAGCATTTT.

The CDR3 coding sequence is TGCGCCAGCAGCCCGGTCGGGGACGGTTCCTACGAGCAGTACTTC. Protein: CASSPVGDGSYEQYF. The gene calls are TRBV5-1 and TRBJ2-7; D is possibly TRBD1 or TRBD2 (5 bases each). The CDR3 has 15 residues. V was trimmed by 4 bases and J by 1 base, leaving 15 bases between them. The V gene's germline CDR1 is SGHRS and CDR2 YFSETQ. The variable domain in full, with the rest retrieved from reference TRBV5-1 and TRBJ2-7, is KAGVTQTPRYLIKTRGQQVTLSCSPISGHRSVSWYQQTPGQGLQFLFEYFSETQRNKGNFPGRFSGRQFSNSRSEMNVSTLELGDSALYLCASSPVGDGSYEQYFGPGTRLTVT.

J is TRBJ2-1 and V is TRBV25-1; TRBD2 agrees at 7 bases. The J call may not be correct, given that the DNA end is closer to TRBJ2-5. The CDR3 length is 14 residues. Germline V lookup: CDR1 MGHDK, CDR2 SYGVNS. The chain's CDR3 is CASSELRGGETQYF. The DNA of the CDR3 is TGTGCCAGCAGTGAACTACGGGGAGGGGAGACCCAGTACTTC.

This clonotype was detected many times. The chain combines TRBV6-1 with TRBJ1-1, with D maybe TRBD1 (6 bases). This CDR3 contains 12 residues. CDR1 is MNHNS, CDR2 SASEGT, per germline. CDR3 DNA: TGTCAGGAGGGGGGCATGAACACTGAAGCTTTCTTT. Its translation is CQEGGMNTEAFF.